Below, 17 T cell receptor beta chains from the same sample are listed, as sequenced in a study of CXCR3-negative and CXCR3-positive naive CD8 T cells. UMI-labeled 5' RACE TRB cDNA libraries were prepared from the cells. TCRdb processed the 5' RACE reads again and assigns one entry to each CDR3 protein, with no DNA. The sample table sets out about 40,000 distinct CDR3 sequences. The specimen was memory CD8+ T cells from blood. All receptors derive from a human donor in good health. Some clones in this sample may be carry-over from other donors' samples.

The V gene is TRBV13, the J gene TRBJ2-5; the TCRdb call, TRBD1, lacks DNA for checking. The CDR3 has 17 amino acids. Germline values: CDR1 PRHDT, CDR2 FYEKMQ (reference sequence). The CDR3 loop is CASSLVIRGQVQETQYF.

The chain employs TRBV29-1 and TRBJ2-7; TCRdb names TRBD2, which stays unverified in the absence of DNA. This CDR3 has 14 amino acids. The germline CDR1 and CDR2 sequences are SQVTM and ANQGSEA. CDR3 amino acids: CSVEVRGSGYEQYF.

The chain joins TRBV12-3 or TRBV12-4 to TRBJ2-5; absent DNA, TCRdb's TRBD2 call cannot be checked. The CDR3 loop spans 14 amino acids. CDR3: CASSPGLAEETQYF.

The chain is built from TRBV29-1 and TRBJ1-2; without DNA, the TCRdb call of TRBD1 cannot be checked. Germline V CDR1 and CDR2: SQVTM, ANQGSEA. The length of the CDR3 is 13 residues. Here the CDR3 reads CSVDGQGSGGYTF.

The chain uses TRBV7-9 and TRBJ1-1. CDR3 length: 16 amino acids. Germline V gene sequence: CDR1 SEHNR, CDR2 FQNEAQ (reference sequence). Here the CDR3 reads CASTLPGGATNTEAFF.

The chain recombines TRBV7-9 with TRBJ2-7; TCRdb reports TRBD1, a call that lacks DNA to check it against. The CDR3 covers 13 residues. Germline V gene data show CDR1 as SEHNR and CDR2 as FQNEAQ (reference sequence). CDR3 residues: CASSQGQTYEQYF.

V usage is TRBV7-9 and J usage is TRBJ2-5. The germline gives CDR1 SEHNR, CDR2 FQNEAQ (reference sequence). The CDR3 extends over 14 amino acids. CDR3: CASSLMTSWETQYF.

V usage is TRBV28 and J usage is TRBJ2-3; without DNA, the TCRdb call of TRBD1 cannot be checked. Germline loops: CDR1 MDHEN, CDR2 SYDVKM. This CDR3 comprises 15 residues. The CDR3 spells CASSWNRGGTDTQYF.

The chain couples TRBV4-3 to TRBJ1-1. In germline, CDR1 is LGHNA, CDR2 YSLEER. The CDR3 runs to 13 residues. The CDR3 loop is CASSQGVNTEAFF.

The chain employs TRBV5-5 and TRBJ2-2. Germline loops: CDR1 SGHKS, CDR2 YYEKEE (reference sequence). The CDR3 extends over 16 amino acids. This CDR3 is CASSLWVAANTGELFF.

The chain employs TRBV27 and TRBJ2-1. Germline CDR1 MNHEY, CDR2 SMNVEV (reference sequence). The CDR3 has 13 amino acids. The CDR3 spells CASSLYSLNEQFF.

The rearrangement joins TRBV7-8 to TRBJ1-1; TCRdb gives TRBD1 as the D gene, but with no DNA this cannot be confirmed. The CDR3 covers 11 residues. CDR1 SGHVS and CDR2 FQNEAQ come from the germline V gene. This CDR3 is CASSTTDEAFF.

This chain links TRBV11-1 with TRBJ1-1. There are 14 residues in the CDR3. Germline CDR1 and CDR2: SGHAT and FQDESV (reference sequence). CDR3 amino acids: CASSLISGNTEAFF.

The chain joins TRBV4-3 to TRBJ2-7; the TRBD1 assignment by TCRdb is unverifiable without DNA. The V gene's germline CDR1 is LGHNA and CDR2 YSLEER. CDR3 size: 16 residues. The CDR3 sequence is CASSQGEGTGAYEQYF.

The chain uses TRBV28 and TRBJ1-4; checking the TCRdb D call of TRBD1 is not possible without DNA. The CDR3 extends over 17 amino acids. Germline-derived CDR1 and CDR2 are MDHEN and SYDVKM. CDR3 in amino acids: CASSSPGTGPTNEKLFF.

CDR3 sequence: CASSPLDSYEQFF. The genes are TRBV28 and TRBJ2-1; TCRdb proposes TRBD1, but this gene call is untestable without DNA. The CDR3 runs 13 residues. CDR1 MDHEN and CDR2 SYDVKM come from the germline V gene.

V gene TRBV5-1 combines with J gene TRBJ2-1; the D call of TRBD1 rests on TCRdb alone, since no DNA is present to check it. CDR1 is SGHRS and CDR2 is YFSETQ in the germline V gene. The CDR3 spans 18 residues. The CDR3 sequence: CASSLKGASLGSYNEQFF.